This section outlines one T cell receptor beta chain sequence together with its context. The specificity of this receptor is unknown. No qualities accompany the bases; no much larger clone lies one base away. These data come from a study (dated by TCRdb to 2016 to 2017). The CDR3 contains 16 residues, cysteine and phenylalanine counted. Kept here is only the CDR3 DNA, which spans 48 bases and is read in frame from base 1. For CDR1 and CDR2, the germline V gene lists MGHRA and YSYEKL. The junction carries 11 bases between V and J, which are trimmed by 2 bases and 0 bases respectively. The library was produced with RT-PCR. Sequencing was performed on an Illumina MiSeq. Starting from the raw public reads, TCRdb applied fastp trimming at Q25, assembled clones with MiXCR and retained in-frame beta chains. CDR3 protein duplicates are merged, each entry listing the most common genes and DNA. This sample has about 680,000 distinct CDR3 sequences in its table, and around 14% of those were observed once. Jointly, the top ten make up just over 3.5% of the sample.

The sequence came from a female donor in good health, serving as a healthy control. Specimen: memory CD4+ T cells from blood. The sequence is built from TRBV4-1 and TRBJ1-5, and TRBD1 may be the D gene, going by 5 matching bases. The bases read TGCGCCAGCAGCCAACCGGGACGGAATAGCAATCAGCCCCAGCATTTT. This translates into CASSQPGRNSNQPQHF.